This TCR beta chain was profiled in a study of T cells after yellow fever vaccination. The CDR3 totals 12 residues. After removal of 1 base from V and 12 bases from J, the junction contained 3 bases not matched to a gene. Germline CDR1 reads LGHNA; CDR2 reads YSLEER. TCR cDNA, made by 5'RACE template switching, carried an added universal primer site and UMIs. TCRdb processed the 5' RACE reads anew with MiXCR; each CDR3 protein has one entry. This table has approximately 350,000 distinct CDR3 sequences, about 9.9% appearing once. This chain connects TRBV4-3 to TRBJ2-1; 7 bases are shared with TRBD1. The source of this sequence is a man between 18 and 35 years old who received the YFV17D yellow fever vaccine. Sequenced here: PBMCs, sampled on the day of the first yellow fever vaccination. For the CDR3, the DNA is TGCGCCAGCAGCCAAGGGACAGGAAGGCAGTTCTTC. This sequence encodes CASSQGTGRQFF.